These 14 T cell receptor beta chains came from one sample sequenced in a study of cytotoxic CD8 clonotypes in ibrutinib-treated CLL. Sequencing used immunoSEQ multiplex PCR; TCRdb keeps in-frame clones, though not all of them. The top ten hold approximately 15% of the sample, which has 17,000 or so clones, around 81% seen once. The sequences come from PBMCs, collected before ibrutinib treatment. These receptors were obtained from a human donor with chronic lymphocytic leukemia.

V usage is TRBV19 and J usage is TRBJ2-7; TRBD2 matches 7 bases. Germline assignment: CDR1 LNHDA and CDR2 SQIVND (reference sequence). The CDR3 is 12 residues long. V dropped 8 bases and J dropped 6; count of bases not matched to a gene: 7. The CDR3 sequence is CASRLGGGEQYF. The CDR3 bases are TGTGCCAGTCGCCTGGGGGGGGGCGAGCAGTACTTC.

This clone has a handful of counts. The chain combines TRBV9 with TRBJ2-2; perhaps D is TRBD1 or TRBD2 (5 bases each). Trimming shortened V by 2 bases and J by 7 bases, and 12 bases separated the two germline ends. CDR3 length equals 14 residues. Germline-derived CDR1 and CDR2 are SGDLS and YYNGEE. In DNA, the CDR3 is TGTGCCAGCAGCGTGGGGGTAGTTGGCGGGGAGCTGTTTTTT. Translating it yields CASSVGVVGGELFF.

V gene TRBV11-2 combines with J gene TRBJ2-1, with D possibly matching TRBD2 (7 bases). This CDR3 comprises 14 residues. The V gene's germline CDR1 is SGHAT and CDR2 FQNNGV. V shed 3 bases and J shed 7 bases, with 13 bases lying between them. For the CDR3, the DNA is TGTGCCAGCAGCTTCTCTGAGGGGGGGAATGAGCAGTTCTTC. The encoded protein is CASSFSEGGNEQFF. The whole variable domain, remainder taken from reference TRBV11-2 and TRBJ2-1, is EAGVAQSPRYKIIEKRQSVAFWCNPISGHATLYWYQQILGQGPKLLIQFQNNGVVDDSQLPKDRFSAERLKGVDSTLKIQPAKLEDSAVYLCASSFSEGGNEQFFGPGTRLTVL.

This clone was recorded once. The V and J genes are TRBV7-3 and TRBJ1-1; possible D gene TRBD1, 6 bases. This CDR3 has 14 amino acids. V shed 5 bases and J shed 0 bases, with 10 bases lying between them. CDR1 SGHTA and CDR2 FQGTGA come from the germline V gene. As DNA, the CDR3 is TGTGCCAGCAGCCGAACAGGGATGAACACTGAAGCTTTCTTT. This sequence encodes CASSRTGMNTEAFF.

The chain carries TRBV10-3 and TRBJ1-2; TRBD1 aligns across 10 bases. CDR1 and CDR2 from the germline V gene are ENHRY and SYGVKD. Trimming at V came to 3 bases and at J to 5 bases, leaving 6 bases not matched to a gene. The CDR3 runs to 15 residues. The CDR3 here is CAISDRDRGLYGYTF. The CDR3 region has the DNA TGTGCCATCAGTGACCGGGACAGGGGTCTTTATGGCTACACCTTC.

This chain links TRBV28 with TRBJ2-2, with 8 bases matching TRBD2. Germline trimming cut 7 bases from V and 4 bases from J; bases unmatched to any gene: 8. The CDR3 consists of 15 residues. CDR1 is MDHEN, CDR2 SYDVKM, per germline. In DNA form, the CDR3 reads TGTGCCAGCATTTCTCCTAGCGGGCTCACCGGGGAGCTGTTTTTT. Translation gives CASISPSGLTGELFF.

This clone was counted once. This chain connects TRBV6-5 to TRBJ2-7; TRBD2 matches at 10 bases. Trimming cost V 8 bases and J 4 bases; bases outside gene matches: 8. The CDR3 has 14 amino acids. Germline CDR1 reads MNHEY; CDR2 reads SVGAGI. CDR3 protein: CASDPDSGRYEQYF. CDR3 DNA sequence: TGTGCCAGCGATCCCGATAGCGGGAGGTACGAGCAGTACTTC.

This clone turned up a few times. The chain carries TRBV6-1 and TRBJ1-1, with D tentatively TRBD1 (5 bases). CDR1 is MNHNS and CDR2 is SASEGT in the germline V gene. V was cut by 10 bases and J by 7 bases, with 13 bases left in between. The CDR3 contains 11 residues. The CDR3 reads CATIRDGEAFF. CDR3 DNA sequence: TGTGCCACCATCCGGGACGGTGAAGCTTTCTTT.

The chain is built from TRBV7-9 and TRBJ1-5; possibly TRBD1 for D (6 bases). Trimming removed 5 bases from V and 7 bases from J, with 24 bases in between. The CDR3 length is 17 residues. Germline V gene sequence: CDR1 SEHNR, CDR2 FQNEAQ (reference sequence). The CDR3 nucleotides are TGTGCCAGCAGCAATGGGTTAAACAGGGAAGGTGGACAGCCCCAGCATTTT. This translates into CASSNGLNREGGQPQHF.

The V and J genes are TRBV19 and TRBJ2-5; D unresolved. The CDR3 covers 15 residues. Germline V gene data show CDR1 as LNHDA and CDR2 as SQIVND (reference sequence). V lost 3 bases to trimming and J lost 2 bases, with 13 bases between them. The CDR3 bases are TGTGCCAGTAGTATTGCTGTCTGGCCTCAAGAGACCCAGTACTTC. Encoded protein: CASSIAVWPQETQYF. Using reference TRBV19 and TRBJ2-5 for the parts outside the CDR3, the full variable domain is DGGITQSPKYLFRKEGQNVTLSCEQNLNHDAMYWYRQDPGQGLRLIYYSQIVNDFQKGDIAEGYSVSREKKESFPLTVTSAQKNPTAFYLCASSIAVWPQETQYFGPGTRLLVL.

This sequence joins TRBV10-3 and TRBJ1-2, with 10 positions matching TRBD1. This CDR3 is built from 15 residues. V lost 3 bases and J lost 2; bases outside the gene matches: 3. The germline V gene has CDR1 ENHRY and CDR2 SYGVKD. For the CDR3, the DNA is TGTGCCATCAGTGAATTGGGACAGGGGAACTATGGCTACACCTTC. This gives the protein CAISELGQGNYGYTF.

The chain is built from TRBV29-1 and TRBJ1-3, with unresolved D. The V and J ends lost 4 bases and 0 bases respectively, with 10 bases between them. CDR1 is SQVTM and CDR2 is ANQGSEA in the germline V gene. The CDR3 is 14 amino acids. The CDR3 bases are TGCAGCGTTGGGAACCTTTCCTCTGGAAACACCATATATTTT. This sequence encodes CSVGNLSSGNTIYF.

This rearrangement joins TRBV19 to TRBJ2-7; 10 positions match TRBD1. Germline CDR1 reads LNHDA; CDR2 reads SQIVND (reference sequence). V lost 7 bases and J lost 4; bases outside the gene matches: 7. The CDR3 contains 14 residues. The CDR3 DNA sequence: TGTGCCAGTACCCGGACAGGGGGAGTGTACGAGCAGTACTTC. As protein: CASTRTGGVYEQYF.

This clone appeared once. The CDR3 sequence: CASSTGTSATDTQYF. The CDR3 nucleotides read TGTGCCAGCAGCACGGGGACTAGCGCCACAGATACGCAGTATTTT. The rearrangement links TRBV9 to TRBJ2-3, with 10 bases aligning to TRBD2. After removal of 4 bases from V and 2 bases from J, the junction contained 4 bases not matched to a gene. The length of the CDR3 is 15 residues. Germline lookup yields CDR1 SGDLS and CDR2 YYNGEE.